The rows below give T cell receptor beta chains drawn from one sample of a study of T cells after yellow fever vaccination. Via MiXCR, TCRdb re-called the 5' RACE reads, giving one row per CDR3 protein. The sample records some 160,000 distinct CDR3 sequences, about 7% being singletons. Here the sequenced sample was CD4+ T cells sorted from PBMCs, taken roughly 5 days after the first yellow fever vaccination. The receptors stem from a man younger than 35 who received the YFV17D yellow fever vaccine. Each CDR3 is given with its conserved first and last residue. The D gene is left open where the match is weak. The size entry is marked missing in some rows and otherwise reads once, few, many or a size class.

cdr3_nt: TGTGCCAGCAGCGGACAGCGGAACACCATATATTTT
cdr3_aa: CASSGQRNTIYF
v_call: TRBV12-3/TRBV12-4
d_call: .
j_call: TRBJ1-3
clone_size: many

cdr3_nt: TGCGCCAGCAGCTTGGCGGGGGCAGGGAACACTGAAGCTTTCTTT
cdr3_aa: CASSLAGAGNTEAFF
v_call: TRBV5-1
d_call: .
j_call: TRBJ1-1
clone_size: .

cdr3_nt: TGTGCCACCAGCAGATTCACCGGGGAGCTGTTTTTT
cdr3_aa: CATSRFTGELFF
v_call: TRBV15
d_call: .
j_call: TRBJ2-2
clone_size: many

cdr3_nt: TGTGCCAGCAGCCCCCCCGCGGGGGCTGGCTACAATGAGCAGTTCTTC
cdr3_aa: CASSPPAGAGYNEQFF
v_call: TRBV9
d_call: .
j_call: TRBJ2-1
clone_size: many

cdr3_nt: TGTGCCAGCAGCCCGGGACTAGCGGGGGGGTACCAAGAGACCCAGTACTTC
cdr3_aa: CASSPGLAGGYQETQYF
v_call: TRBV27
d_call: TRBD2
j_call: TRBJ2-5
clone_size: few

cdr3_nt: TGTGCCATCAGTGGAAATCAGGGGGCACCACTGGGCACCATATATTTT
cdr3_aa: CAISGNQGAPLGTIYF
v_call: TRBV10-3
d_call: TRBD1
j_call: TRBJ1-3
clone_size: many

cdr3_nt: TGTGCCAGCAGTAACGACAGCCCGAGCTCCTACAATGAGCAGTTCTTC
cdr3_aa: CASSNDSPSSYNEQFF
v_call: TRBV12-3/TRBV12-4
d_call: .
j_call: TRBJ2-1
clone_size: many

cdr3_nt: TGTGCCTGCAGTTCTATAGAGGTATCAGGGGATTATATTCAGCCCCAGCATTTT
cdr3_aa: CACSSIEVSGDYIQPQHF
v_call: TRBV12-3/TRBV12-4
d_call: .
j_call: TRBJ1-5
clone_size: few

cdr3_nt: TGTGCCAGCAGTCACAGGTTCGGGGACACTGAAGCTTTCTTT
cdr3_aa: CASSHRFGDTEAFF
v_call: TRBV12-3/TRBV12-4
d_call: .
j_call: TRBJ1-1
clone_size: many

cdr3_nt: TGTGCCAGCAGCCGGTCCCTAGCGGGGGGACAAGAGACCCAGTACTTC
cdr3_aa: CASSRSLAGGQETQYF
v_call: TRBV7-2
d_call: TRBD2
j_call: TRBJ2-5
clone_size: many

cdr3_nt: TGTGCCAGCAGTAACGGCAATCAGCCCCAGCATTTT
cdr3_aa: CASSNGNQPQHF
v_call: TRBV6-6
d_call: .
j_call: TRBJ1-5
clone_size: many

cdr3_nt: TGCAGTGCTAGAAAGGGGGGAAGCAATCAGCCCCAGCATTTT
cdr3_aa: CSARKGGSNQPQHF
v_call: TRBV20-1
d_call: .
j_call: TRBJ1-5
clone_size: few

cdr3_nt: TGCGCCAGCAGTTCCGGGACAGGCGACTACGAGCAGTACTTC
cdr3_aa: CASSSGTGDYEQYF
v_call: TRBV5-1
d_call: TRBD1
j_call: TRBJ2-7
clone_size: many

cdr3_nt: TGTGCCAGCAGCTTAGGGGCGTTTGGGGATCAGCCCCAGCATTTT
cdr3_aa: CASSLGAFGDQPQHF
v_call: TRBV7-9
d_call: .
j_call: TRBJ1-5
clone_size: many

cdr3_nt: TGTGCCAGCAGTTTTAGGGTAACCTACAATGAGCAGTTCTTC
cdr3_aa: CASSFRVTYNEQFF
v_call: TRBV12-3/TRBV12-4
d_call: .
j_call: TRBJ2-1
clone_size: many

cdr3_nt: TGCGCCAGCAGCGGAGGGACAGGGTCTAACGAGCAGTACTTC
cdr3_aa: CASSGGTGSNEQYF
v_call: TRBV5-1
d_call: TRBD1
j_call: TRBJ2-7
clone_size: many

cdr3_nt: TGTGCCAGCAGCCAATACGCCGGGACAGGGAGAGGCTACACCTTC
cdr3_aa: CASSQYAGTGRGYTF
v_call: TRBV4-2
d_call: TRBD1
j_call: TRBJ1-2
clone_size: many